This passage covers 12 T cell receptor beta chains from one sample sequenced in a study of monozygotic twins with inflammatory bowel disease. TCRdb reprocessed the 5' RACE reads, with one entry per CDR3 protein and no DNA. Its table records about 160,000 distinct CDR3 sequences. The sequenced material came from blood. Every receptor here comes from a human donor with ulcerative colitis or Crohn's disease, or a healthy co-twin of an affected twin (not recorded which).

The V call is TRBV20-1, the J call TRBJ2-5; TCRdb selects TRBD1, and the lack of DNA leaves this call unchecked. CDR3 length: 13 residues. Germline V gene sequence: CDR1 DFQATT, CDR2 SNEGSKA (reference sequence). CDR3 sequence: CSASRDAGETQYF.

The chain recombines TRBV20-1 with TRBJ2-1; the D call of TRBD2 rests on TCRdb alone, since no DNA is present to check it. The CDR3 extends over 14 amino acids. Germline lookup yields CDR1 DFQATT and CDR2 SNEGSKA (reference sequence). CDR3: CSARGQGDPDEQFF.

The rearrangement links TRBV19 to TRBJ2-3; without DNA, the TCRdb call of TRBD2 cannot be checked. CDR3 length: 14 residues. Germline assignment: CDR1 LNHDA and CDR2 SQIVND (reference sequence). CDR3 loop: CASSPLLLAGQQYF.

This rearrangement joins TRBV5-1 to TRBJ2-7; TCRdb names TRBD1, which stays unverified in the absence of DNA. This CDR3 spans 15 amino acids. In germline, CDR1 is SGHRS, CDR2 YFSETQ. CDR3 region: CASSSSGTGVYEQYF.

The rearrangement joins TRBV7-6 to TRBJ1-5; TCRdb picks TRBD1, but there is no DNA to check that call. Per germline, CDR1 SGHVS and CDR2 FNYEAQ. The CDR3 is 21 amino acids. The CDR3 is CASSLEDSRGQGAGNNQPQHF. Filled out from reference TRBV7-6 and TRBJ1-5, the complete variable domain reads GAGVSQSPRYKVTKRGQDVALRCDPISGHVSLYWYRQALGQGPEFLTYFNYEAQQDKSGLPNDRFSAERPEGSISTLTIQRTEQRDSAMYRCASSLEDSRGQGAGNNQPQHFGDGTRLSIL.

CDR3 amino acids: CASSLQGRLGTEAFF. The chain combines TRBV18 with TRBJ1-1. CDR3 length: 15 amino acids. Germline V gives CDR1 KGHSH, CDR2 LQKENI.

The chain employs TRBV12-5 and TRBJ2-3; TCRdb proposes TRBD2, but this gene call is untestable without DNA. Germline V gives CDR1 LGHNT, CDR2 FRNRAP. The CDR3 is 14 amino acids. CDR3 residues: CASGSSGEADTQYF.

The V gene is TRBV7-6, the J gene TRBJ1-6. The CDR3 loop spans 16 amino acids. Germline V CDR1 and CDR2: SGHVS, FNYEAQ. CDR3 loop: CASSFNSRGYNSPLHF.

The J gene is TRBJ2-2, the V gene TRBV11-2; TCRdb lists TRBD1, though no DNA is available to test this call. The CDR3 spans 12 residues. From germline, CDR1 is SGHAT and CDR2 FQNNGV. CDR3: CASSLGARELFF.

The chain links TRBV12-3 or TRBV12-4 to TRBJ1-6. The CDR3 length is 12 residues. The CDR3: CASSLAPNSLHF.

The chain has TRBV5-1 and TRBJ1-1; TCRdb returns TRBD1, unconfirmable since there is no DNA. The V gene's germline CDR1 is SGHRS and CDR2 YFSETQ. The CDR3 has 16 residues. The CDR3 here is CASSPLRDRGLTEAFF.

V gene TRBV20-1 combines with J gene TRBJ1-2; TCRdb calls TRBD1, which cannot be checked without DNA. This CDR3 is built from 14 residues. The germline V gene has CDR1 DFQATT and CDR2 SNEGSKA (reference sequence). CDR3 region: CSARGPGTGIGYTF.